This TCR beta chain derives from a study of graft-versus-host responses after intestinal transplantation. Across the study: Multivisceral, liver-intestinal, or isolated intestinal grafts were transplanted into recipients.

About this clone: Its antigen is unknown.

Study-wide results and limits: Patients who carried graft-donor T cell macrochimerism also had high graft-versus-host to host-versus-graft clonal ratios in their allografts. Circulating GvH clones peaking coincided with falling HvG clones soon after transplant.

Libraries were prepared by immunoSEQ multiplex PCR; TCRdb keeps only in-frame clonotypes and omits some of them. Found here are roughly 85,000 clones, approximately 90% of them singletons; the top ten hold about 8%. The receptor comes from a human donor who was the organ donor for an intestinal transplant. The sequenced sample was unstimulated CD8+ T cells sorted from spleen or lymph node cells, obtained before transplant.

The CDR3, as DNA: TGTGCCAGCAGTATCGCTTTATCGGGAGGGCGAAAGTATGAGCAGTTCTTC. Protein: CASSIALSGGRKYEQFF. V and J are TRBV27 and TRBJ2-1; 8 positions match TRBD2. Trimming cost V 5 bases and J 8 bases; bases outside gene matches: 17. This CDR3 is 17 amino acids long. CDR1 is MNHEY, CDR2 SMNVEV, per germline (reference sequence).